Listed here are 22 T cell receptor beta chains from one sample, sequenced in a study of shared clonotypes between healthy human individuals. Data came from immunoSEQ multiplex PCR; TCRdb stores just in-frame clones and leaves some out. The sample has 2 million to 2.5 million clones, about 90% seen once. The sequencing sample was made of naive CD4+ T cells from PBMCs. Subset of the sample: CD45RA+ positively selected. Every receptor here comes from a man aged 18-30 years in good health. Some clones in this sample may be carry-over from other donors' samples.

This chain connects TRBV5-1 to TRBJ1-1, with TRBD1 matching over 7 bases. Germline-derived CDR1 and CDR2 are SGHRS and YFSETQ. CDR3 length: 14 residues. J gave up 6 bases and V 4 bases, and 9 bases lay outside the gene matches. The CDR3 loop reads CASSLRQGRAEAFF. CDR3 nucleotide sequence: TGCGCCAGCAGCCTTAGACAGGGAAGGGCTGAAGCTTTCTTT.

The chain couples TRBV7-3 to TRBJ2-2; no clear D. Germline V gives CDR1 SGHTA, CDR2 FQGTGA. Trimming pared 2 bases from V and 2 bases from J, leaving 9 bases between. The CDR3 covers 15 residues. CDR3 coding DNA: TGTGCCAGCAGCTTATCCGTGGGTAACACCGGGGAGCTGTTTTTT. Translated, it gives CASSLSVGNTGELFF.

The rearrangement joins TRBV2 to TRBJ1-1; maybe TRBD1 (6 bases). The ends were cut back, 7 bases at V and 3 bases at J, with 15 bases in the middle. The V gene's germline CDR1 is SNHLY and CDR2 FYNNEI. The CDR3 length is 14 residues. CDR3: CASILQGGDTEAFF. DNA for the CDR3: TGTGCCAGCATCCTACAGGGTGGGGACACTGAAGCTTTCTTT.

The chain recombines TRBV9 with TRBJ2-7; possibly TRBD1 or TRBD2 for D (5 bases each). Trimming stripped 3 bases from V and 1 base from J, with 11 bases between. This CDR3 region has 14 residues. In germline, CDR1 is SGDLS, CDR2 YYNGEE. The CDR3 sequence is CASSAQEGSYEQYF. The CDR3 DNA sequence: TGTGCCAGCAGCGCCCAAGAGGGGTCCTACGAGCAGTACTTC.

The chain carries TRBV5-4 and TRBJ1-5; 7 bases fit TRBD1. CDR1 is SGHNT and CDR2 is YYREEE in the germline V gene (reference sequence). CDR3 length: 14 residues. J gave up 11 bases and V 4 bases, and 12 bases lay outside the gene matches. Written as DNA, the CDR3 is TGTGCCAGCAGCCAGGACAGGTCCCCTCGGGCCCAGCATTTT. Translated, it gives CASSQDRSPRAQHF.

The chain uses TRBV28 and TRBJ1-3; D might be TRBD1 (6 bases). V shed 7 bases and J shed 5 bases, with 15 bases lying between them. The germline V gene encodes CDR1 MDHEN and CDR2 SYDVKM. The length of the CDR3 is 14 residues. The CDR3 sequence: CASITGAGRNTIYF. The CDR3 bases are TGTGCCAGCATCACGGGGGCCGGACGAAACACCATATATTTT.

CDR3 nucleotides: TGTGCCAGCAGTCCGGGGACAGAAGAAGAAGCTTTCTTT. This sequence encodes CASSPGTEEEAFF. The chain carries TRBV27 and TRBJ1-1, with 7 bases fitting TRBD1. Germline lookup yields CDR1 MNHEY and CDR2 SMNVEV (reference sequence). The CDR3 covers 13 residues. Trimming at V came to 5 bases and at J to 8 bases, leaving 8 bases not matched to a gene.

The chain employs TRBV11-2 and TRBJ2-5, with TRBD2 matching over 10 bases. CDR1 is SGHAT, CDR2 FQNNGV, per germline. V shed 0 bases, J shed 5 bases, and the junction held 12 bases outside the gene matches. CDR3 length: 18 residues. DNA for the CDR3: TGTGCCAGCAGCTTAGATTCCACCCTAGCGGGAGCGGCGGAGACCCAGTACTTC. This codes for CASSLDSTLAGAAETQYF.

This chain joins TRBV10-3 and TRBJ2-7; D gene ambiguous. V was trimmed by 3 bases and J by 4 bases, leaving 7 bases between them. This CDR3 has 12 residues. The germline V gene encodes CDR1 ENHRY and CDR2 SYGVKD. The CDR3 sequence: CAISELLYEQYF. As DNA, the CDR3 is TGTGCCATCAGTGAACTTTTATACGAGCAGTACTTC.

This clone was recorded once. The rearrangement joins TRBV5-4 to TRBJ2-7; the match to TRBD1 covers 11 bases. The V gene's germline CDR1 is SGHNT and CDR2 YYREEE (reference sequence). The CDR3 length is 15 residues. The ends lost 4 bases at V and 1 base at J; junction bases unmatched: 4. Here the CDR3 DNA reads TGTGCCAGCAGCCCGTGGGACAGGGGGTCCTACGAGCAGTACTTC. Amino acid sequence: CASSPWDRGSYEQYF.

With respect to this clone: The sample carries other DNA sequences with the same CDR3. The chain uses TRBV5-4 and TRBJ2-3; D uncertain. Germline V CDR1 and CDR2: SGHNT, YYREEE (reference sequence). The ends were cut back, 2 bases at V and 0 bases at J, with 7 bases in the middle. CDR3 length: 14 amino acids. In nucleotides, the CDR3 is TGTGCCAGCAGCTTTGGCGGAAGCACAGATACGCAGTATTTT. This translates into CASSFGGSTDTQYF.

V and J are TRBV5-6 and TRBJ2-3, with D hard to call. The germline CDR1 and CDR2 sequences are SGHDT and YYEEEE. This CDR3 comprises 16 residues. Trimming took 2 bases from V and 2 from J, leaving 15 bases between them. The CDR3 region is CASSFGLVLDTDTQYF. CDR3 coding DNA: TGTGCCAGCAGCTTCGGGCTAGTATTGGACACAGATACGCAGTATTTT.

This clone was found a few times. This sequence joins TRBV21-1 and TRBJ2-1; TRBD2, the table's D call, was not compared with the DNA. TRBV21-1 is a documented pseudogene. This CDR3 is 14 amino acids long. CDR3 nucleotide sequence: TGTGCCAGTCTGTCTAACTTCGGCTACAATGAGCAGTTCTTC. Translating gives CASLSNFGYNEQFF.

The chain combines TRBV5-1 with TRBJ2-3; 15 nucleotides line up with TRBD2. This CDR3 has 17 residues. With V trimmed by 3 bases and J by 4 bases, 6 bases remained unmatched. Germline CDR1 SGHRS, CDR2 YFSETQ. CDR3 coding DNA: TGCGCCAGCAGCTCGGGACTAGCGGGAGGCGAGGCAGATACGCAGTATTTT. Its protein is CASSSGLAGGEADTQYF.

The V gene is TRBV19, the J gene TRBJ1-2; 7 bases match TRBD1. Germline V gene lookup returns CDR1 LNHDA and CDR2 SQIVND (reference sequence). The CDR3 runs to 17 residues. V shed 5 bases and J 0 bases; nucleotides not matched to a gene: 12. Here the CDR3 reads CASSFTRDSTSNYGYTF. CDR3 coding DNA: TGTGCCAGTAGTTTCACTCGGGACAGTACCTCTAACTATGGCTACACCTTC.

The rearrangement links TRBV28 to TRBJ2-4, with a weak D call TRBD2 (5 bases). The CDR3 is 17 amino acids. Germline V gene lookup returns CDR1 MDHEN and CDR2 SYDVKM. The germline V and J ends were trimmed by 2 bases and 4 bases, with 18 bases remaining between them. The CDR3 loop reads CASSLGVRPDLKNIQYF. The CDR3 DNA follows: TGTGCCAGCAGTTTAGGAGTAAGGCCGGACTTGAAAAACATTCAGTACTTC.

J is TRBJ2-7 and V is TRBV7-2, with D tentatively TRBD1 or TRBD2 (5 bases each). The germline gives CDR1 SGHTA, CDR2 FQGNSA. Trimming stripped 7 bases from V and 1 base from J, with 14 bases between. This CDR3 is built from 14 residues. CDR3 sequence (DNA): TGTGCCAGCACCCTAGATGGGGGTTCCTACGAGCAGTACTTC. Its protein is CASTLDGGSYEQYF.

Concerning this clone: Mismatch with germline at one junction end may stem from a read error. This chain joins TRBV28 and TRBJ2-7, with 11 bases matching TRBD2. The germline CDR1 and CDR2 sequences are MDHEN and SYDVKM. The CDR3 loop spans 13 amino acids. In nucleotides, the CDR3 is TGTGCCAGCAGTTTATCACTAGCGGGAGACCCGACTTTC. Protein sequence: CASSLSLAGDPTF.

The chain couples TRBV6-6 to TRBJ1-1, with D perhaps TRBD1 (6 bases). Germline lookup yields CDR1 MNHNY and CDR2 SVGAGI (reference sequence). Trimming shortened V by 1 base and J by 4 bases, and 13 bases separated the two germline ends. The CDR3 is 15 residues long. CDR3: CASSYFPTGSTEAFF. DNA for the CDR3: TGTGCCAGCAGTTACTTTCCAACAGGGTCCACTGAAGCTTTCTTT.

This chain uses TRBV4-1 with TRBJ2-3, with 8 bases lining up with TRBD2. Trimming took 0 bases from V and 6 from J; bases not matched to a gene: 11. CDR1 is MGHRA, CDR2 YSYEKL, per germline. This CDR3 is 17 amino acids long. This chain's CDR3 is CASSQDRPASGQDTQYF. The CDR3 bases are TGCGCCAGCAGCCAAGATCGGCCGGCTAGCGGGCAGGATACGCAGTATTTT.

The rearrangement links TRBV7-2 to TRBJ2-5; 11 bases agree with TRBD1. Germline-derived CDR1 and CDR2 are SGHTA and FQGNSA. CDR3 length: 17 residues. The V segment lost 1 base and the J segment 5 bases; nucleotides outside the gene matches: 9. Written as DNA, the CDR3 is TGTGCCAGCAGCTTAGTGGGGACAGGGGGAATAGGGGAGACCCAGTACTTC. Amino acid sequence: CASSLVGTGGIGETQYF.

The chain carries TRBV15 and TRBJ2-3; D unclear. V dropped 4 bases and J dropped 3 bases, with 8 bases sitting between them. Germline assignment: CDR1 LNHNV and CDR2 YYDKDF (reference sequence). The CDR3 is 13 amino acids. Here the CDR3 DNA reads TGTGCCACCAGCATAATAAGGACAGATACGCAGTATTTT. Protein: CATSIIRTDTQYF. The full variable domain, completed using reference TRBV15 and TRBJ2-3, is DAMVIQNPRYQVTQFGKPVTLSCSQTLNHNVMYWYQQKSSQAPKLLFHYYDKDFNNEADTPDNFQSRRPNTSFCFLDIRSPGLGDTAMYLCATSIIRTDTQYFGPGTRLTVL.